This is a list of T cell receptor beta chains from one sample in a study of Graves' ophthalmopathy and Graves' hyperthyroidism. Each CDR3 protein gets one entry after TCRdb re-called the multiplex PCR reads with MiXCR. This sample has more than 550,000 distinct CDR3 sequences, with just over 40% found just once. Sequencing was done on a sample of peripheral blood. Receptors originate from an adult man with Graves' ophthalmopathy. CDR3s include the opening cysteine and the closing phenylalanine or tryptophan. Fields, in order: D gene, J gene, V gene, clone size, CDR3 protein, CDR3 DNA. A D gene is named only where the DNA matches it firmly. Expanded clones get a size class; other rows say once, few or many, or leave the size out.

D gene: .
J gene: TRBJ1-1
V gene: TRBV7-9
clone size: .
CDR3 protein: CASSLPAGGGEAFF
CDR3 DNA: TGTGCCAGCAGCTTACCTGCCGGGGGAGGGGAAGCTTTCTTT

D gene: TRBD1
J gene: TRBJ1-5
V gene: TRBV7-3
clone size: .
CDR3 protein: CASSLGDRGHEHF
CDR3 DNA: TGTGCCAGCAGCTTGGGGGACAGGGGGCACGAGCATTTT

D gene: .
J gene: TRBJ1-1
V gene: TRBV4-2
clone size: .
CDR3 protein: CASSPPGRTSTEAFF
CDR3 DNA: TGTGCCAGCAGCCCTCCGGGACGAACGAGCACTGAAGCTTTCTTT

D gene: TRBD2
J gene: TRBJ2-5
V gene: TRBV5-6
clone size: many
CDR3 protein: CASSLKAGGKYF
CDR3 DNA: TGTGCCAGCAGCTTGAAGGCGGGAGGAAAGTACTTC

D gene: .
J gene: TRBJ2-7
V gene: TRBV7-9
clone size: many
CDR3 protein: CASSYTPPYEQYF
CDR3 DNA: TGTGCCAGCAGTTACACCCCTCCCTACGAGCAGTACTTC

D gene: TRBD1
J gene: TRBJ1-3
V gene: TRBV10-3
clone size: .
CDR3 protein: CAISVQGYTGTGSSGNTIYF
CDR3 DNA: TGTGCCATCAGTGTGCAGGGCTACACCGGGACAGGGAGCTCTGGAAACACCATATATTTT

D gene: .
J gene: TRBJ2-5
V gene: TRBV29-1
clone size: .
CDR3 protein: CSGDRGETQYF
CDR3 DNA: TGCAGCGGTGATCGGGGAGAGACCCAGTACTTC

D gene: .
J gene: TRBJ2-2
V gene: TRBV7-2
clone size: .
CDR3 protein: CASSLVGARVSELFF
CDR3 DNA: TGTGCCAGCAGCTTAGTGGGGGCGAGAGTCTCGGAGCTGTTTTTT

D gene: .
J gene: TRBJ1-6
V gene: TRBV19
clone size: many
CDR3 protein: CASSNDWGNSPLHF
CDR3 DNA: TGTGCCAGTAGTAACGACTGGGGCAATTCACCCCTCCACTTT

D gene: .
J gene: TRBJ1-6
V gene: TRBV6-6
clone size: many
CDR3 protein: CASSLGTSINSPLHF
CDR3 DNA: TGTGCCAGCAGCCTAGGGACAAGCATCAATTCACCCCTCCACTTT

D gene: .
J gene: TRBJ1-4
V gene: TRBV2
clone size: few
CDR3 protein: CASSLHYTPDSPRFF
CDR3 DNA: TGTGCCAGCTCCCTACACTACACCCCGGACAGCCCAAGGTTTTTT

D gene: TRBD2
J gene: TRBJ2-5
V gene: TRBV30
clone size: .
CDR3 protein: CAWSAQGLAGETQYF
CDR3 DNA: TGTGCCTGGAGTGCTCAGGGACTAGCGGGTGAGACCCAGTACTTC

D gene: TRBD1
J gene: TRBJ1-4
V gene: TRBV20-1
clone size: .
CDR3 protein: CSARSGGRTNEKLFF
CDR3 DNA: TGCAGTGCTCGCTCAGGGGGACGAACTAATGAAAAACTGTTTTTT

D gene: TRBD1
J gene: TRBJ2-5
V gene: TRBV29-1
clone size: .
CDR3 protein: CSGTGQETQYF
CDR3 DNA: TGCAGCGGGACAGGACAAGAGACCCAGTACTTC

D gene: .
J gene: TRBJ1-2
V gene: TRBV25-1
clone size: .
CDR3 protein: CASSARTTGYGYTF
CDR3 DNA: TGTGCCAGCAGTGCCAGGACGACGGGCTATGGCTACACCTTC

D gene: .
J gene: TRBJ1-1
V gene: TRBV2
clone size: .
CDR3 protein: CASSYLSVGTTDTEAFF
CDR3 DNA: TGTGCCAGCAGTTACCTTTCGGTCGGGACCACGGACACTGAAGCTTTCTTT

D gene: TRBD2
J gene: TRBJ2-2
V gene: TRBV5-8
clone size: few
CDR3 protein: CASSSLAAPAGELFF
CDR3 DNA: TGTGCCAGCAGCTCACTAGCGGCCCCAGCCGGGGAGCTGTTTTTT

D gene: .
J gene: TRBJ1-4
V gene: TRBV29-1
clone size: many
CDR3 protein: CSANTATNEKLFF
CDR3 DNA: TGCAGCGCAAATACAGCAACTAATGAAAAACTGTTTTTT

D gene: .
J gene: TRBJ1-1
V gene: TRBV12-5
clone size: many
CDR3 protein: CASGFFTEAFF
CDR3 DNA: TGTGCTAGTGGTTTCTTCACTGAAGCTTTCTTT

D gene: .
J gene: TRBJ2-7
V gene: TRBV4-1
clone size: few
CDR3 protein: CASSQPRDGLREQYF
CDR3 DNA: TGCGCCAGCAGCCAGCCCCGGGACGGTCTACGGGAGCAGTACTTC

D gene: .
J gene: TRBJ1-6
V gene: TRBV5-1
clone size: many
CDR3 protein: CARNPGGKRASPLHF
CDR3 DNA: TGCGCCAGGAATCCTGGAGGGAAAAGGGCTTCACCCCTCCACTTT

D gene: .
J gene: TRBJ2-2
V gene: TRBV6-1
clone size: once
CDR3 protein: CASSYLFGQNTGELFF
CDR3 DNA: TGTGCCAGCAGTTATCTGTTCGGCCAGAACACCGGGGAGCTGTTTTTT

D gene: .
J gene: TRBJ1-1
V gene: TRBV7-8
clone size: many
CDR3 protein: CASSLAHGVNTEAFF
CDR3 DNA: TGTGCCAGCAGCTTAGCGCACGGGGTTAACACTGAAGCTTTCTTT

D gene: TRBD2
J gene: TRBJ2-5
V gene: TRBV24-1
clone size: .
CDR3 protein: CASQGLASRQETQYF
CDR3 DNA: TGTGCCAGCCAAGGACTAGCGAGCCGTCAAGAGACCCAGTACTTC

D gene: TRBD2
J gene: TRBJ2-7
V gene: TRBV25-1
clone size: few
CDR3 protein: CASSSPSGGYEQYF
CDR3 DNA: TGTGCCAGCAGTTCCCCCTCGGGGGGCTACGAGCAGTACTTC

D gene: TRBD2
J gene: TRBJ2-7
V gene: TRBV11-1
clone size: .
CDR3 protein: CTSSPGTSGSYEQYF
CDR3 DNA: TGCACCAGCAGCCCCGGGACTAGCGGGTCCTACGAGCAGTACTTC

D gene: TRBD2
J gene: TRBJ2-1
V gene: TRBV5-1
clone size: .
CDR3 protein: CASSLGGLATYNEQFF
CDR3 DNA: TGCGCCAGCAGCTTGGGGGGACTAGCAACCTACAATGAGCAGTTCTTC

D gene: TRBD1
J gene: TRBJ1-2
V gene: TRBV25-1
clone size: .
CDR3 protein: CASSELGQGGYTF
CDR3 DNA: TGTGCCAGCAGTGAACTGGGACAGGGAGGCTACACCTTC

D gene: .
J gene: TRBJ1-5
V gene: TRBV7-9
clone size: .
CDR3 protein: CASSLDQGELNQPQHF
CDR3 DNA: TGTGCCAGCAGTCTAGATCAGGGTGAATTGAATCAGCCCCAGCATTTT

D gene: TRBD1
J gene: TRBJ2-6
V gene: TRBV10-3
clone size: .
CDR3 protein: CAISEGTGLSGANVLTF
CDR3 DNA: TGTGCCATCAGTGAGGGGACAGGGCTCTCTGGGGCCAACGTCCTGACTTTC

D gene: TRBD1
J gene: TRBJ2-5
V gene: TRBV29-1
clone size: .
CDR3 protein: CSVLRDSQGGRRETQYF
CDR3 DNA: TGCAGCGTATTACGGGACAGCCAAGGCGGTCGGAGGGAGACCCAGTACTTC

D gene: .
J gene: TRBJ1-2
V gene: TRBV7-8
clone size: many
CDR3 protein: CASSFSRFPNYGYTF
CDR3 DNA: TGTGCCAGCAGCTTTTCCCGATTCCCTAACTATGGCTACACCTTC

D gene: TRBD1
J gene: TRBJ2-7
V gene: TRBV6-6
clone size: many
CDR3 protein: CASSYSGQGGYEQYF
CDR3 DNA: TGTGCCAGCAGTTACTCGGGACAGGGGGGCTACGAGCAGTACTTC

D gene: .
J gene: TRBJ2-5
V gene: TRBV13
clone size: .
CDR3 protein: CASSQDRGVVETQYF
CDR3 DNA: TGTGCCAGCAGCCAAGACCGTGGTGTAGTTGAGACCCAGTACTTC

D gene: .
J gene: TRBJ1-1
V gene: TRBV12-3/TRBV12-4
clone size: .
CDR3 protein: CASNNGGPYTEAFF
CDR3 DNA: TGTGCCAGCAATAATGGGGGGCCATATACTGAAGCTTTCTTT

D gene: .
J gene: TRBJ1-2
V gene: TRBV7-9
clone size: .
CDR3 protein: CASSPQTYNGYTF
CDR3 DNA: TGTGCCAGCAGCCCACAGACGTACAATGGCTACACCTTC

D gene: .
J gene: TRBJ2-7
V gene: TRBV29-1
clone size: .
CDR3 protein: CSGTSYEQYF
CDR3 DNA: TGCAGCGGGACATCCTACGAGCAGTACTTC

D gene: .
J gene: TRBJ1-1
V gene: TRBV12-3/TRBV12-4
clone size: .
CDR3 protein: CASSYSARATEAFF
CDR3 DNA: TGTGCCAGCAGTTACTCGGCCAGGGCCACTGAAGCTTTCTTT

D gene: .
J gene: TRBJ1-3
V gene: TRBV5-8
clone size: .
CDR3 protein: CASSLAPSYSGNTIYF
CDR3 DNA: TGTGCCAGCAGCTTGGCCCCAAGTTACTCTGGAAACACCATATATTTT

D gene: .
J gene: TRBJ2-5
V gene: TRBV5-8
clone size: many
CDR3 protein: CASSLVGQIETQYF
CDR3 DNA: TGTGCCAGCAGCTTGGTTGGGCAGATAGAGACCCAGTACTTC

D gene: .
J gene: TRBJ2-5
V gene: TRBV19
clone size: many
CDR3 protein: CASSIDSQETQYF
CDR3 DNA: TGTGCCAGTAGTATAGACAGCCAAGAGACCCAGTACTTC

D gene: TRBD1
J gene: TRBJ1-5
V gene: TRBV19
clone size: many
CDR3 protein: CASSISGQGSDQPQHF
CDR3 DNA: TGTGCCAGTAGTATTAGCGGACAGGGCTCCGATCAGCCCCAGCATTTT

D gene: .
J gene: TRBJ2-5
V gene: TRBV29-1
clone size: .
CDR3 protein: CAWRQQAETLYF
CDR3 DNA: TGTGCCTGGAGGCAGCAGGCAGAGACCCTGTACTTC

D gene: .
J gene: TRBJ2-7
V gene: TRBV7-2
clone size: many
CDR3 protein: CASTFGGKNEQYF
CDR3 DNA: TGTGCCAGCACCTTTGGGGGGAAGAACGAGCAGTACTTC

D gene: .
J gene: TRBJ2-2
V gene: TRBV15
clone size: .
CDR3 protein: CATSVGLTGELFF
CDR3 DNA: TGTGCCACCAGCGTCGGACTAACCGGGGAGCTGTTTTTT

D gene: .
J gene: TRBJ1-3
V gene: TRBV7-2
clone size: .
CDR3 protein: CVSSLLPFPTPGNTTYF
CDR3 DNA: TGTGTCAGCAGCTTACTGCCATTCCCCACGCCTGGAAACACCACATATTTT

D gene: TRBD2
J gene: TRBJ2-3
V gene: TRBV7-9
clone size: .
CDR3 protein: CAAASGPSTDTQYF
CDR3 DNA: TGTGCCGCGGCTAGCGGGCCTAGCACAGATACGCAGTATTTT

D gene: .
J gene: TRBJ2-5
V gene: TRBV4-2
clone size: few
CDR3 protein: CASSQDRGLGETQYF
CDR3 DNA: TGTGCCAGCAGCCAAGATCGGGGGTTAGGGGAGACCCAGTACTTC

D gene: .
J gene: TRBJ1-1
V gene: TRBV6-5
clone size: .
CDR3 protein: CASSGRENEAFF
CDR3 DNA: TGTGCCAGCAGTGGTCGGGAAAATGAAGCTTTCTTT

D gene: TRBD1
J gene: TRBJ2-7
V gene: TRBV5-1
clone size: many
CDR3 protein: CASSLGTGQDHEQYF
CDR3 DNA: TGCGCCAGCAGCTTGGGGACCGGACAGGACCACGAGCAGTACTTC

D gene: .
J gene: TRBJ2-2
V gene: TRBV19
clone size: .
CDR3 protein: CASTSGELFF
CDR3 DNA: TGTGCCAGTACCAGCGGGGAGCTGTTTTTT

D gene: .
J gene: TRBJ1-5
V gene: TRBV6-5
clone size: many
CDR3 protein: CASSYTAGDDQPQHF
CDR3 DNA: TGTGCCAGCAGTTACACCGCAGGGGACGATCAGCCCCAGCATTTT

D gene: TRBD1
J gene: TRBJ1-2
V gene: TRBV12-3/TRBV12-4
clone size: .
CDR3 protein: CASSPWTGQGGYTF
CDR3 DNA: TGTGCCAGCAGTCCGTGGACAGGGCAAGGAGGCTACACCTTC